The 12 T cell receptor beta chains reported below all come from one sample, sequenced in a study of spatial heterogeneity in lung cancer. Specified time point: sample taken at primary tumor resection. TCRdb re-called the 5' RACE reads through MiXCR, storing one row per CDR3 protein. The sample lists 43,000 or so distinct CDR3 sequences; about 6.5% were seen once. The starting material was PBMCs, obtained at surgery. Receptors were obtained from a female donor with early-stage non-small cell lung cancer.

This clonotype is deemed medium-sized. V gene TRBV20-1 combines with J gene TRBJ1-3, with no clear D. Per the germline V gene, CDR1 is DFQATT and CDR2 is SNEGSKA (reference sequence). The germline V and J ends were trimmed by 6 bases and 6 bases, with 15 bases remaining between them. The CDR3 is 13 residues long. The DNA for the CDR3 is TGCAGTGCCCCCGTGGGAACCGAAAACACCATATATTTT. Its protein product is CSAPVGTENTIYF.

The CDR3 spells CASSEAPAGTQETQYF. DNA of the CDR3: TGTGCCAGCAGTGAAGCACCAGCGGGGACCCAAGAGACCCAGTACTTC. The rearrangement links TRBV2 to TRBJ2-5; 7 bases agree with TRBD2. Germline V gives CDR1 SNHLY, CDR2 FYNNEI. This CDR3 region has 16 residues. V trimming: 0 bases; J trimming: 1 base; junction bases outside the gene matches: 5.

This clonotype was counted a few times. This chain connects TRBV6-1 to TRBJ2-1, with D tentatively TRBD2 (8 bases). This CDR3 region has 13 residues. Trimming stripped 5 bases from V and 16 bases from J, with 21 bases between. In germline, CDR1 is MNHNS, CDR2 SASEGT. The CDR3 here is CASSSAGGQLGFF. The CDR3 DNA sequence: TGTGCCAGCAGTTCTGCGGGGGGACAGCTTGGTTTCTTC.

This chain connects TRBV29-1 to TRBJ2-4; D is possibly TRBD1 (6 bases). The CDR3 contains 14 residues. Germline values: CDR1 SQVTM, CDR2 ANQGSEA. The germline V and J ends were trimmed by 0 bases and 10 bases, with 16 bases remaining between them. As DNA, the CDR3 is TGCAGCGTTGAAGAGGGGACGGGACACTTAATTCAGTACTTC. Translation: CSVEEGTGHLIQYF.

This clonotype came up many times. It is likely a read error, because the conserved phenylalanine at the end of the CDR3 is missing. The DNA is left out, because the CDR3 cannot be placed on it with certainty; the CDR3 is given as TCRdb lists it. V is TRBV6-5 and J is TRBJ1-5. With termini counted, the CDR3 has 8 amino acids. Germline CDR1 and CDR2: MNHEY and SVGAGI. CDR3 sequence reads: CASSYIVR.

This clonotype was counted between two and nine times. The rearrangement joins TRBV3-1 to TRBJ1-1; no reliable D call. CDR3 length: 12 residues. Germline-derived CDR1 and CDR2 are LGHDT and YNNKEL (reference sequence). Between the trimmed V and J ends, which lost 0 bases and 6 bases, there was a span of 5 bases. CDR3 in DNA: TGTGCCAGCAGCCAAGAGCCCGCTGAAGCTTTCTTT. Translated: CASSQEPAEAFF. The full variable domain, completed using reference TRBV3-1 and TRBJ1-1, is DTAVSQTPKYLVTQMGNDKSIKCEQNLGHDTMYWYKQDSKKFLKIMFSYNNKELIINETVPNRFSPKSPDKAHLNLHINSLELGDSAVYFCASSQEPAEAFFGQGTRLTVV.

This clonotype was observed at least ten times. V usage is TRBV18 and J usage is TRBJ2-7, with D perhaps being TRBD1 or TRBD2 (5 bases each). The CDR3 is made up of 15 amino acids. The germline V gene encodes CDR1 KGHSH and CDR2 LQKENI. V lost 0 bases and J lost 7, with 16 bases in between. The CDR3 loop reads CASSPPSAGSEEQYF. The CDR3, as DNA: TGTGCCAGCTCACCACCTTCGGCAGGGAGTGAGGAGCAGTACTTC.

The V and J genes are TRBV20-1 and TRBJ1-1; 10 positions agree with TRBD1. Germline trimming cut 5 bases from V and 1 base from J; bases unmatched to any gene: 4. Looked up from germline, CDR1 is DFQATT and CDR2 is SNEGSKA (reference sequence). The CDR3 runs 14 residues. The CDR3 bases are TGCAGTGCTGAACGACAGGGGGCGAACACTGAAGCTTTCTTT. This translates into CSAERQGANTEAFF.

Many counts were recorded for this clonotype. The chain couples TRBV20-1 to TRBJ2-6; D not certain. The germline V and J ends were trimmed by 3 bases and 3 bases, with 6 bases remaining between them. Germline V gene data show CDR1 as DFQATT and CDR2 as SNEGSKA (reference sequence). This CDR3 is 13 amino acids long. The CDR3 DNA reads TGCAGTGCTAGGCTAGATGGGGCCAACGTCCTGACTTTC. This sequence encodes CSARLDGANVLTF.

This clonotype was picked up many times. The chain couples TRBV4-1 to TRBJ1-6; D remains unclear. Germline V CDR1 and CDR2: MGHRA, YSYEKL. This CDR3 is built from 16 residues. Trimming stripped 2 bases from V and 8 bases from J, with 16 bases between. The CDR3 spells CASSQRLGIVDSPLHF. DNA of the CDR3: TGCGCCAGCAGCCAAAGGCTGGGGATTGTGGATTCACCCCTCCACTTT.

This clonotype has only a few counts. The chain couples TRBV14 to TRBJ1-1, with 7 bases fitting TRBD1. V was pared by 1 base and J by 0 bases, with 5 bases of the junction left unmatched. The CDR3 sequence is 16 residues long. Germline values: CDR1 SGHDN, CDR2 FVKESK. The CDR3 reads CASSQVAGGLNTEAFF. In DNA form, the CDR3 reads TGTGCCAGCAGCCAAGTTGCAGGGGGGTTGAACACTGAAGCTTTCTTT.

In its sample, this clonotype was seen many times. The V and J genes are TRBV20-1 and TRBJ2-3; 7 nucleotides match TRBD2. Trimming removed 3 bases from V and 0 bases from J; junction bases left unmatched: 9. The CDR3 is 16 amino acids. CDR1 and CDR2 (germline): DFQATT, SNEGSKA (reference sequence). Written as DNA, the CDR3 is TGCAGTGCTAGGAACCTAGCGGTTTCTAGCACAGATACGCAGTATTTT. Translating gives CSARNLAVSSTDTQYF.